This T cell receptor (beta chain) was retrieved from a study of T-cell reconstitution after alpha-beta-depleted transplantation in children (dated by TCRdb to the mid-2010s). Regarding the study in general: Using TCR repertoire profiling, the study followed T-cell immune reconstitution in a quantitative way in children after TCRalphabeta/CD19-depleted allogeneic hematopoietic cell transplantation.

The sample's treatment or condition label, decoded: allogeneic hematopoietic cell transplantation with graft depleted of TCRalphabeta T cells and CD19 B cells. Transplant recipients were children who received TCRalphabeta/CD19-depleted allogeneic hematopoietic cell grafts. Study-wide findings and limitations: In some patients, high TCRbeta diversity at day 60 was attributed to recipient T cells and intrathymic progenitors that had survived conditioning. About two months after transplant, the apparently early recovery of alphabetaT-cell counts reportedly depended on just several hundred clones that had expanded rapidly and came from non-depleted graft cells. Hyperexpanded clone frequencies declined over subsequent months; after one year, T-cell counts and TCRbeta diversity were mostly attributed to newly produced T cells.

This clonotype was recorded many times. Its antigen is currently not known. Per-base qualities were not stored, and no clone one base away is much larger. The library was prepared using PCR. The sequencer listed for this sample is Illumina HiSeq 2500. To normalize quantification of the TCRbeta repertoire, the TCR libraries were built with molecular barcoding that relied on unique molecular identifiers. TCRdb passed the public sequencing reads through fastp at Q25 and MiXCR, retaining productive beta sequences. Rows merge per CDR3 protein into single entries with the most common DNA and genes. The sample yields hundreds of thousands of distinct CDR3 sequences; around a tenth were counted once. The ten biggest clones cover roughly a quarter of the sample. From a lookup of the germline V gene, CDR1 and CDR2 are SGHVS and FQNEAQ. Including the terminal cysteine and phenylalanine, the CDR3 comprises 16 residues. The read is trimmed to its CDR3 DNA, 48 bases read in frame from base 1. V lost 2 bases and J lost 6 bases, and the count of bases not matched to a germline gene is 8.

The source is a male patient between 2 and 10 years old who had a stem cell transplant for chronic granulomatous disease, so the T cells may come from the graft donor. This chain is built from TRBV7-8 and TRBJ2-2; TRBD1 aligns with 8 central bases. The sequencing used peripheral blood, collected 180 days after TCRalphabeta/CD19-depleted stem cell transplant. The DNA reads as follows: TGTGCCAGCAGCTTAATTCATGGACAGGGTTCCGGGGAGCTGTTTTTT. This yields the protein CASSLIHGQGSGELFF.